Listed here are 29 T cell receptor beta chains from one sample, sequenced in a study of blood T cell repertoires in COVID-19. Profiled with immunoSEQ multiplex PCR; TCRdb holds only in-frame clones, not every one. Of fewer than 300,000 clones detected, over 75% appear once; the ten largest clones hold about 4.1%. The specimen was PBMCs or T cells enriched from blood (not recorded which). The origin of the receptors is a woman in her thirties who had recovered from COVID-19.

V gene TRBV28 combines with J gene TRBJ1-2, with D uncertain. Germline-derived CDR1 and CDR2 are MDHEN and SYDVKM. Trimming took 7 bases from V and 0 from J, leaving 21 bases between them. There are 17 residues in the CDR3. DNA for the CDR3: TGTGCCAGCACTCCGACCCCGGGGAAGGAAGCTAACTATGGCTACACCTTC. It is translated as CASTPTPGKEANYGYTF.

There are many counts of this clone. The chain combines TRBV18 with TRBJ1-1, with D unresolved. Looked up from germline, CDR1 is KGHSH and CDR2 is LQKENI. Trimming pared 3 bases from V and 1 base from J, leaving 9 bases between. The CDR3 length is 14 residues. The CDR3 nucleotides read TGTGCCAGCTCACCTATTAACGGGAACACTGAAGCTTTCTTT. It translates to CASSPINGNTEAFF.

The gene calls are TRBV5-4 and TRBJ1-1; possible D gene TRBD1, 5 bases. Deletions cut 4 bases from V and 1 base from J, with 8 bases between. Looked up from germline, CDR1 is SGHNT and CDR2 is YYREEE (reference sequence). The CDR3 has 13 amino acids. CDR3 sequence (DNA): TGTGCCAGCAGCGTCGACAGGAACACTGAAGCTTTCTTT. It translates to CASSVDRNTEAFF.

The CDR3 coding sequence is TGTGCCAGCAGTCCAGCCCCCGTACTGCTAGAGAAAGAGACCCAGTACTTC. Translation: CASSPAPVLLEKETQYF. This chain uses TRBV27 with TRBJ2-5; no clear D gene. This CDR3 region has 17 residues. V was trimmed by 5 bases and J by 3 bases, leaving 22 bases between them. Germline lookup yields CDR1 MNHEY and CDR2 SMNVEV (reference sequence).

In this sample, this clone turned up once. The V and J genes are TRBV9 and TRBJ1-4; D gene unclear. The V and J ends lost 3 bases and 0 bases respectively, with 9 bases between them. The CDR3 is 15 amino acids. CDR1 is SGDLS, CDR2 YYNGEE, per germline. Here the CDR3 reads CASSGSDATNEKLFF. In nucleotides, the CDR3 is TGTGCCAGCAGCGGCTCAGATGCAACTAATGAAAAACTGTTTTTT.

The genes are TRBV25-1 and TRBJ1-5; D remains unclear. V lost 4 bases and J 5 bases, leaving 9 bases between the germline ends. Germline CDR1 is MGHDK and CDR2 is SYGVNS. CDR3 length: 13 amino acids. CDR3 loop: CASSGGPYQPQHF. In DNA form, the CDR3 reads TGTGCCAGCAGTGGCGGGCCCTATCAGCCCCAGCATTTT.

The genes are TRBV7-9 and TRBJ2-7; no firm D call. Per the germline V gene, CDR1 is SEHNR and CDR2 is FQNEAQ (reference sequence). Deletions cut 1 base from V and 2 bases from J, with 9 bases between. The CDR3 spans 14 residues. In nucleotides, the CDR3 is TGTGCCAGCAGCTTAGGCGGCACTACCTACGAGCAGTACTTC. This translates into CASSLGGTTYEQYF.

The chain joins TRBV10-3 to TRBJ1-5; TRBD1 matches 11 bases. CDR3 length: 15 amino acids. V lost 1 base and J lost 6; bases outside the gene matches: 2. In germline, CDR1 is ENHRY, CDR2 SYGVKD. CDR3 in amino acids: CAISEYGTGGQPQHF. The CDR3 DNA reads TGTGCCATCAGTGAGTATGGGACAGGGGGTCAGCCCCAGCATTTT.

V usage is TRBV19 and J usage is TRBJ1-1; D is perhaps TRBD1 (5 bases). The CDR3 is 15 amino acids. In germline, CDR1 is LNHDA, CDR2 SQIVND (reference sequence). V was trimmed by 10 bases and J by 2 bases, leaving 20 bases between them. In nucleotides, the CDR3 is TGTGCCACGAGCCCTGTATCGACAGTTAACACTGAAGCTTTCTTT. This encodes CATSPVSTVNTEAFF.

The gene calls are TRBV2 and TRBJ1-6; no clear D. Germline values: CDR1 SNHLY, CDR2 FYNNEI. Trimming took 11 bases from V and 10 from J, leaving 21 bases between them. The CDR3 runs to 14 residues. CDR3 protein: CAGTVDPTRSPLHF. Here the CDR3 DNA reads TGTGCCGGTACAGTAGACCCGACACGATCACCCCTCCACTTT.

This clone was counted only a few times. This chain's CDR3 is CASSDSLAGYNEQFF. CDR3 DNA: TGTGCCAGCAGTGACTCACTAGCGGGTTACAATGAGCAGTTCTTC. J is TRBJ2-1 and V is TRBV6-4, with TRBD2 identical over 9 bases. This CDR3 spans 15 amino acids. Germline CDR1 is MRHNA and CDR2 is SNTAGT. The ends lost 0 bases at V and 4 bases at J; junction bases unmatched: 1.

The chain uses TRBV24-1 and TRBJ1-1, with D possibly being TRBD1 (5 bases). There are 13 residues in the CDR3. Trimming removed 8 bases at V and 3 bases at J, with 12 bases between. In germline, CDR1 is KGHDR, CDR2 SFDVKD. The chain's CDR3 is CATIETEYTEAFF. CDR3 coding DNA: TGTGCCACCATTGAGACAGAATACACTGAAGCTTTCTTT.

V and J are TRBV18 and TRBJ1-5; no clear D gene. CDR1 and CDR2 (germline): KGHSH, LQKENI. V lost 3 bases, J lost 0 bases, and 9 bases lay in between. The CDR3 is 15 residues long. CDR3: CASSPRPISNQPQHF. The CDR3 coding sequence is TGTGCCAGCTCACCCAGGCCCATTAGCAATCAGCCCCAGCATTTT.

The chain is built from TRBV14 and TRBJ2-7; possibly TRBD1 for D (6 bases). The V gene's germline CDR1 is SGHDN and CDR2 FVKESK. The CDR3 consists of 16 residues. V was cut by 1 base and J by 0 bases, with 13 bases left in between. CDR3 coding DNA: TGTGCCAGCAGCCAAGGGGTTAGGGGGAACTCCTACGAGCAGTACTTC. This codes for CASSQGVRGNSYEQYF.

The CDR3: CASSPRIRGGEKLFF. For the CDR3, the DNA is TGTGCCAGCAGCCCGCGGATAAGGGGAGGGGAAAAACTGTTTTTT. V and J are TRBV4-2 and TRBJ1-4, with a tentative D call TRBD1 (5 bases). The CDR3 sequence is 15 residues long. The germline V and J ends were trimmed by 4 bases and 8 bases, with 17 bases remaining between them. The germline gives CDR1 LGHNA, CDR2 YNFKEQ.

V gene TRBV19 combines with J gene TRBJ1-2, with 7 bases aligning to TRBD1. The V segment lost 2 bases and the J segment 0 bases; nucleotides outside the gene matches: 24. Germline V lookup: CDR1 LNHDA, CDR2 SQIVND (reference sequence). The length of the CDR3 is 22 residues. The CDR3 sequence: CASSIWTYIGGQNKKTNYGYTF. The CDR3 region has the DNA TGTGCCAGTAGTATATGGACCTATATTGGGGGACAGAACAAGAAAACTAACTATGGCTACACCTTC.

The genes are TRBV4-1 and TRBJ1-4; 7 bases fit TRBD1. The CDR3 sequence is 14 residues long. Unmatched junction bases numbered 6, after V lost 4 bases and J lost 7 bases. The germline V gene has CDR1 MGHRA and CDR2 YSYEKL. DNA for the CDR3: TGCGCCAGCAGCCCTAGGGACAGCGTTGAAAAACTGTTTTTT. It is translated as CASSPRDSVEKLFF.

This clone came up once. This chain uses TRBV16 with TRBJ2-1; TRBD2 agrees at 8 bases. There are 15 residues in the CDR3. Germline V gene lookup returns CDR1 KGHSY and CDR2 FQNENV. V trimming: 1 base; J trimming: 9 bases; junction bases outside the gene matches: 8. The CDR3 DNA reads TGTGCCAGCAGCCAATGGGAAGCGGGAGTTGGTGAGCAGTTCTTC. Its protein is CASSQWEAGVGEQFF.

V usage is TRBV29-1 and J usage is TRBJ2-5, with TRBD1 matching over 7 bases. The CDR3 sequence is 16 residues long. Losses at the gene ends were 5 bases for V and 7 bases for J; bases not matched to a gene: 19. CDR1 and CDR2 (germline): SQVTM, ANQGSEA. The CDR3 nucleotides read TGCAGCGTTATCATAGACAGGGTATTGCGGACTTGGACCCAGTACTTC. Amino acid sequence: CSVIIDRVLRTWTQYF.

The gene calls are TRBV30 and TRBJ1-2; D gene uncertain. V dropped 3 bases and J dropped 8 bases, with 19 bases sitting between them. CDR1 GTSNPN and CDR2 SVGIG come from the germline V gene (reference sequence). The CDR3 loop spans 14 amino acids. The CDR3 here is CAWRRSIQRRGYTF. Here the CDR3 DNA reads TGTGCCTGGAGACGCTCGATCCAACGGAGGGGCTACACCTTC. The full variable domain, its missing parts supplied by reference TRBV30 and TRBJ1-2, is SQTIHQWPATLVQPVGSPLSLECTVEGTSNPNLYWYRQAAGRGLQLLFYSVGIGQISSEVPQNLSASRPQDRQFILSSKKLLLSDSGFYLCAWRRSIQRRGYTFGSGTRLTVV.

The CDR3 nucleotides read TGTGCCAGTAGTCCGGGACAGCTCTACGAGCAGTACTTC. Amino acid sequence: CASSPGQLYEQYF. The V gene is TRBV19, the J gene TRBJ2-7; TRBD1 matches 7 bases. This CDR3 spans 13 amino acids. The germline V gene encodes CDR1 LNHDA and CDR2 SQIVND (reference sequence). Trimming at V came to 5 bases and at J to 3 bases, leaving 4 bases not matched to a gene.

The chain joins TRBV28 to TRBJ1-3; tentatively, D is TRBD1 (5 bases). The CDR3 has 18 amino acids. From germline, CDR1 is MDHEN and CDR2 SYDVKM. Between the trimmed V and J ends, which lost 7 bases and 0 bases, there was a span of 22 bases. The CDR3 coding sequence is TGTGCCAGCACTCGACGTAAGGAACAGGCTACCTCTGGAAACACCATATATTTT. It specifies CASTRRKEQATSGNTIYF.

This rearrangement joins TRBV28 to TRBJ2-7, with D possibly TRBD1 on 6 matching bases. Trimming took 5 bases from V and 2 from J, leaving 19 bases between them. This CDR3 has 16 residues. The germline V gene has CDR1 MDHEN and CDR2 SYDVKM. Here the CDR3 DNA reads TGTGCCAGCAGTCCCCCTCCACAGGGCATGACCTACGAGCAGTACTTC. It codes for CASSPPPQGMTYEQYF.

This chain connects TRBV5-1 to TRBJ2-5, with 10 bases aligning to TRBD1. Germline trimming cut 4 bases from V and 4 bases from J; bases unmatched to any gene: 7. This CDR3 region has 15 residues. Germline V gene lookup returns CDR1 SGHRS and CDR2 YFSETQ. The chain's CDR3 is CASSPGTGAGETQYF. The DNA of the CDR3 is TGCGCCAGCAGCCCCGGGACAGGGGCGGGAGAGACCCAGTACTTC.

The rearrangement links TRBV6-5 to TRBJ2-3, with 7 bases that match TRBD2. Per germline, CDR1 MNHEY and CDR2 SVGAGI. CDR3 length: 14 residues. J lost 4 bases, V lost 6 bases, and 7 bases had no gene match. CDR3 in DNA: TGTGCCAGCAGCCGCGGGAGTCTTTCAGATACGCAGTATTTT. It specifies CASSRGSLSDTQYF.

CDR3 coding DNA: TGCGCCAGCAGCCAACTGACTAGCGGGAGGGACGAGCAGTACTTC. It translates to CASSQLTSGRDEQYF. The V call is TRBV4-1, the J call TRBJ2-7; 14 nucleotides line up with TRBD2. The germline V gene encodes CDR1 MGHRA and CDR2 YSYEKL. The CDR3 length is 15 residues. The V gene end was trimmed by 2 bases and the J gene end by 5 bases; junction bases not matched to a gene: 2.

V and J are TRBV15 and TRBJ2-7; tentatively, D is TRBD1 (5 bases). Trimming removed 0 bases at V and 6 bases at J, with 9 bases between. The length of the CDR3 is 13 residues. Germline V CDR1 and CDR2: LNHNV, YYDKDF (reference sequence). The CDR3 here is CATSRDSQGEQYF. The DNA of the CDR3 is TGTGCCACCAGCAGAGATTCTCAGGGCGAGCAGTACTTC. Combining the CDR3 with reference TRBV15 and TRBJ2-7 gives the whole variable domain DAMVIQNPRYQVTQFGKPVTLSCSQTLNHNVMYWYQQKSSQAPKLLFHYYDKDFNNEADTPDNFQSRRPNTSFCFLDIRSPGLGDTAMYLCATSRDSQGEQYFGPGTRLTVT.

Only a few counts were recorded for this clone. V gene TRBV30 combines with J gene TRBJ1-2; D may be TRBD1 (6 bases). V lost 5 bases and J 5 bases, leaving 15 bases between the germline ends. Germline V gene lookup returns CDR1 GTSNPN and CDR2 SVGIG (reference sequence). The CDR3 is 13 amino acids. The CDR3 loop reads CAWGTDRPYGYTF. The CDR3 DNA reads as TGTGCCTGGGGAACCGACAGGCCTTATGGCTACACCTTC.

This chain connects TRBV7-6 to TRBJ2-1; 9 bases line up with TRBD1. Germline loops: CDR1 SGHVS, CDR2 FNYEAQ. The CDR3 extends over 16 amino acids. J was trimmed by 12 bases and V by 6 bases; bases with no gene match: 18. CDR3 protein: CASSNPARDRAQMQFF. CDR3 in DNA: TGTGCCAGCAGTAACCCAGCCCGGGACAGGGCTCAGATGCAGTTCTTC.